The clone carrying this T cell receptor beta chain was seen more than once but under ten times. The antigen is undetermined. The data were obtained in a study of CD8 T cells in ankylosing spondylitis. Overall study results and limits: Ankylosing spondylitis blood appeared to carry a characteristic TCR beta motif of 7 or 8 highly homologous variants. Reportedly, matched ankylosing spondylitis synovial fluid was significantly enriched for disease-linked clones. In peripheral blood, disease-linked CD8+ clones occurred at relatively low frequencies.

With 0 bases clipped from V and 9 bases from J, the junction kept 5 bases outside the gene matches. CDR1 and CDR2 (germline): LGHDT, YNNKEL (reference sequence). This CDR3 has 15 residues. Quantitative barcoded 5'-RACE was used to prepare TCR beta libraries. From the 5' RACE reads, TCRdb called clonotypes with MiXCR, one entry per CDR3 protein. The profile shows hundreds of thousands of distinct CDR3 sequences, about 24% of them singletons. The receptor's source is a male donor with ankylosing spondylitis. Sequencing was performed on blood, either unsorted or a sorted T cell fraction (not recorded which). V gene TRBV3-1 combines with J gene TRBJ2-1; 10 positions agree with TRBD2. The CDR3 nucleotides read TGTGCCAGCAGCCAAGAAGCTAGCGGGAGTAGTGAGCAGTTCTTC. Residues: CASSQEASGSSEQFF.